Listed here are 11 T cell receptor delta chains from one sample, sequenced in a study of gamma-delta chains in newborns, infants, children. TCRdb repeated clone calling on the reads with CATT. This repertoire shows more than 7,000 delta-chain clones, 22% found once; its top ten account for 4.4%. The sequenced sample consisted of blood. Receptors originate from a child who was a newborn, infant or young child, either healthy, febrile or measles-vaccinated (not recorded which).

The rearrangement uses TRDV2 and TRDJ1; 9 bases are a match to TRDD2. The CDR3 length is 17 residues. Trimming at V came to 3 bases and at J to 9 bases, leaving 19 bases not matched to a gene. CDR1 GEAIGNYY and CDR2 EKD come from the germline V gene. The CDR3 DNA reads as TGTGCCTGTGACCCAGCCGGCCTTCCTACCCATCGACTGCAACTCATCTTT. It specifies CACDPAGLPTHRLQLIF.

This clone was recorded a few times. The rearrangement links TRDV2 to TRDJ1, with 8 bases matching TRDD3. After removal of 3 bases from V and 0 bases from J, the junction contained 14 bases not matched to a gene. Germline V gives CDR1 GEAIGNYY, CDR2 EKD. The CDR3 totals 18 residues. CDR3 in DNA: TGTGCCTGTGACGGCTTACTGGGGGCACCCCCCGACACCGATAAACTCATCTTT. This translates into CACDGLLGAPPDTDKLIF.

With regard to this clone: With a much larger clone just one base away, this may be a read error. This chain connects TRDV2 to TRDJ1, with D tentatively TRDD3 (5 bases). The CDR3 sequence is 18 residues long. The germline V gene encodes CDR1 GEAIGNYY and CDR2 EKD. In DNA, the CDR3 is TGTGCCCGTGACGCTATGGGGACTGCGAATCCTCTCACCGATAAACTCATCTTT. Translating gives CARDAMGTANPLTDKLIF.

To note about this clone: A much larger clone differs from this one at a single base, so this may be a read error. This chain uses TRDV2 with TRDJ2, with 12 bases fitting TRDD3. Germline assignment: CDR1 GEAIGNYY and CDR2 EKD. The CDR3 is made up of 19 amino acids. V shed 3 bases and J 3 bases; nucleotides not matched to a gene: 13. The CDR3 reads CACDEVLGDTSAVTAQLFF. In DNA, the CDR3 is TGTGCCTGTGACGAAGTACTGGGGGATACCAGTGCTGTGACAGCACAACTCTTCTTT.

As regards this clone: A much larger clone lies a single base off, so this may be a read error. At the DNA level, this CDR3 is encoded by other sequences in the same sample as well. The chain uses TRDV2 and TRDJ1, with TRDD3 identical over 11 bases. Germline values: CDR1 GEAIGNYY, CDR2 EKD. With 1 base clipped from V and 2 bases from J, the junction kept 5 bases outside the gene matches. The CDR3 sequence is 16 residues long. CDR3 residues: CACDTLGDISTDKLIF. The DNA for the CDR3 is TGTGCCTGTGACACACTGGGGGATATATCAACCGATAAACTCATCTTT.

The V call is TRDV2, the J call TRDJ1; a possible D gene is TRDD2 (5 bases). This CDR3 has 18 amino acids. Trimming stripped 3 bases from V and 6 bases from J, with 28 bases between. CDR1 and CDR2 (germline): GEAIGNYY, EKD. DNA of the CDR3: TGTGCCTGTGACTCAATGGCCTTCGTACCTCCCTACGATAATAAACTCATCTTT. Amino acids: CACDSMAFVPPYDNKLIF.

This clone was counted between two and nine times. The chain combines TRDV2 with TRDJ1; 7 nucleotides agree with TRDD3. CDR1 is GEAIGNYY and CDR2 is EKD in the germline V gene. With V trimmed by 2 bases and J by 1 base, 6 bases remained unmatched. The CDR3 has 15 amino acids. The chain's CDR3 is CACDNLGVPTDKLIF. CDR3 DNA sequence: TGTGCCTGTGACAATCTGGGGGTTCCCACCGATAAACTCATCTTT.

Points on this clone: Compared with germline, one end of the junction differs, possibly owing to a read error. The chain employs TRDV2 and TRDJ1; tentatively, D is TRDD3 (6 bases). There are 16 residues in the CDR3. Germline lookup yields CDR1 GEAIGNYY and CDR2 EKD. CDR3: CAWDTIALGDKDKLIF. The DNA for the CDR3 is TGTGCCTGGGACACCATAGCACTGGGCGATAAGGATAAACTCATCTTT.

This clone was seen more than once but under ten times. The chain recombines TRDV2 with TRDJ1, with 11 bases lining up with TRDD3. The CDR3 covers 18 residues. In germline, CDR1 is GEAIGNYY, CDR2 EKD. Trimming at V came to 3 bases and at J to 2 bases, leaving 13 bases not matched to a gene. CDR3 nucleotide sequence: TGTGCCTGTGACGCTTTACTGGGGGATAGAGTGTGGACCGATAAACTCATCTTT. Translated, it gives CACDALLGDRVWTDKLIF.

Only a few counts were recorded for this clone. This chain joins TRDV2 and TRDJ1; D might be TRDD3 (5 bases). The CDR3 length is 16 residues. Germline CDR1 reads GEAIGNYY; CDR2 reads EKD. Deletions cut 3 bases from V and 2 bases from J, with 18 bases between. The CDR3 loop is CACDSLAGGGTDKLIF. CDR3 coding DNA: TGTGCCTGTGACTCCCTTGCTGGAGGGGGGACCGATAAACTCATCTTT.

This chain uses TRDV2 with TRDJ1; TRDD3 aligns across 9 bases. Per germline, CDR1 GEAIGNYY and CDR2 EKD. Losses at the gene ends were 3 bases for V and 1 base for J; bases not matched to a gene: 14. This CDR3 contains 18 residues. DNA of the CDR3: TGTGCCTGTGACTTAATTACGAGGGGGGGATACACCACCGATAAACTCATCTTT. Translating it yields CACDLITRGGYTTDKLIF.